These 30 T cell receptor beta chains were all obtained from the same sample, sequenced in a study of control samples from healthy donors and cancer patients. Assay used: immunoSEQ multiplex PCR; TCRdb lists only in-frame clones, some missing. The table lists 150,000 or so clones, around 88% of them singletons. The sequenced sample was blood. These receptors were taken from a woman aged 30 to 39 in good health.

The chain couples TRBV11-2 to TRBJ2-7, with 8 bases matching TRBD1. CDR1 SGHAT and CDR2 FQNNGV come from the germline V gene. The CDR3 is made up of 15 amino acids. V was clipped by 5 bases and J by 0 bases; unmatched bases: 6. CDR3 nucleotides: TGTGCCAGCAGCCCTGGACAGGGCCCCTCCTACGAGCAGTACTTC. As protein: CASSPGQGPSYEQYF. The variable domain in full, completed from reference TRBV11-2 and TRBJ2-7, reads EAGVAQSPRYKIIEKRQSVAFWCNPISGHATLYWYQQILGQGPKLLIQFQNNGVVDDSQLPKDRFSAERLKGVDSTLKIQPAKLEDSAVYLCASSPGQGPSYEQYFGPGTRLTVT.

This sequence joins TRBV5-1 and TRBJ2-7; no clear D. Trimming stripped 3 bases from V and 0 bases from J, with 4 bases between. The CDR3 has 12 residues. Germline values: CDR1 SGHRS, CDR2 YFSETQ. The CDR3 here is CASSSTSYEQYF. In nucleotides, the CDR3 is TGCGCCAGCAGCTCTACCTCCTACGAGCAGTACTTC.

V gene TRBV7-9 combines with J gene TRBJ2-5; D remains unclear. The CDR3 sequence is 12 residues long. The V gene's germline CDR1 is SEHNR and CDR2 FQNEAQ (reference sequence). V lost 11 bases and J 3 bases, leaving 13 bases between the germline ends. The CDR3 coding sequence is TGTGCCTGCCCCAGTGAGGAAGAGACCCAGTACTTC. It yields the protein CACPSEEETQYF.

V gene TRBV9 combines with J gene TRBJ1-1; D unclear. The CDR3 is 15 amino acids. V lost 0 bases to trimming and J lost 1 base, with 10 bases between them. The germline CDR1 and CDR2 sequences are SGDLS and YYNGEE. The CDR3 DNA reads as TGTGCCAGCAGCGTAGAAATAGGTCGGAACACTGAAGCTTTCTTT. As protein: CASSVEIGRNTEAFF.

In DNA, the CDR3 is TGTGCCAGCAGGCCGGGACAGGGTACGGGGCACTATGGCTACACCTTC. Amino acids: CASRPGQGTGHYGYTF. The rearrangement joins TRBV5-5 to TRBJ1-2; 9 bases line up with TRBD1. The V gene's germline CDR1 is SGHKS and CDR2 YYEKEE (reference sequence). The CDR3 loop spans 16 amino acids. Unmatched junction bases numbered 11, after V lost 5 bases and J lost 3 bases.

This chain connects TRBV10-2 to TRBJ1-5; the match to TRBD1 covers 7 bases. The V segment lost 6 bases and the J segment 5 bases; nucleotides outside the gene matches: 10. The germline V gene encodes CDR1 WSHSY and CDR2 SAAADI. CDR3 size: 15 residues. The CDR3 is CASSVTGTEYQPQHF. The CDR3 coding sequence is TGCGCCAGCAGCGTGACAGGGACGGAATATCAGCCCCAGCATTTT.

The chain combines TRBV5-1 with TRBJ1-1; unclear D gene. Germline V gene sequence: CDR1 SGHRS, CDR2 YFSETQ. Trimming took off 1 base at V and 3 bases at J, with 10 bases between the two ends. This CDR3 is 14 amino acids long. Here the CDR3 DNA reads TGCGCCAGCAGCTTGTCGGGTTCGCACACTGAAGCTTTCTTT. Its protein is CASSLSGSHTEAFF.

V is TRBV15 and J is TRBJ1-2; 7 bases match TRBD1. The germline V gene encodes CDR1 LNHNV and CDR2 YYDKDF (reference sequence). The V segment lost 0 bases and the J segment 3 bases; nucleotides outside the gene matches: 4. The CDR3 has 15 residues. CDR3 sequence: CATSREPTGYYGYTF. The CDR3 DNA follows: TGTGCCACCAGCAGAGAACCGACAGGGTACTATGGCTACACCTTC.

This clone was seen only once. J is TRBJ1-4 and V is TRBV19; D remains ambiguous. CDR1 and CDR2 (germline): LNHDA, SQIVND (reference sequence). V was shortened by 3 bases and J by 3 bases, with 2 bases between the two germline ends. This CDR3 region has 12 residues. Here the CDR3 DNA reads TGTGCCAGTAGTATGGCTAATGAAAAACTGTTTTTT. As protein: CASSMANEKLFF.

This clone was counted once. The DNA of the CDR3 is TGCGCCAGCAGCTTGGGTCTAGCGGATGAGCAGTTCTTC. It translates to CASSLGLADEQFF. The chain has TRBV5-1 and TRBJ2-1; TRBD2 matches 7 bases. Trimming cost V 0 bases and J 8 bases; bases outside gene matches: 2. Germline V gene data show CDR1 as SGHRS and CDR2 as YFSETQ. The CDR3 is 13 residues long.

The CDR3 loop is CASGGDGDTQYF. Here the CDR3 DNA reads TGTGCTAGTGGTGGGGACGGGGATACGCAGTATTTT. V gene TRBV12-5 combines with J gene TRBJ2-3, with D possibly being TRBD1 or TRBD2 (5 bases each). There are 12 residues in the CDR3. Germline CDR1 reads LGHNT; CDR2 reads FRNRAP. Trimming shortened V by 5 bases and J by 6 bases, and 9 bases separated the two germline ends. The full variable domain, with the rest looked up from reference TRBV12-5 and TRBJ2-3, is DARVTQTPRHKVTEMGQEVTMRCQPILGHNTVFWYRQTMMQGLELLAYFRNRAPLDDSGMPKDRFSAEMPDATLATLKIQPSEPRDSAVYFCASGGDGDTQYFGPGTRLTVL.

This clone was seen a single time. This rearrangement joins TRBV5-1 to TRBJ2-1; no clear D gene. V was pared by 0 bases and J by 3 bases, with 4 bases between. From germline, CDR1 is SGHRS and CDR2 YFSETQ. CDR3 length: 13 amino acids. CDR3 region: CASSLDGYNEQFF. The CDR3 coding sequence is TGCGCCAGCAGCTTGGATGGCTACAATGAGCAGTTCTTC. Full variable domain (outside the CDR3, taken from reference TRBV5-1 and TRBJ2-1): KAGVTQTPRYLIKTRGQQVTLSCSPISGHRSVSWYQQTPGQGLQFLFEYFSETQRNKGNFPGRFSGRQFSNSRSEMNVSTLELGDSALYLCASSLDGYNEQFFGPGTRLTVL.

The chain has TRBV27 and TRBJ1-1; 11 bases match TRBD1. V was clipped by 8 bases and J by 2 bases; unmatched bases: 4. In germline, CDR1 is MNHEY, CDR2 SMNVEV (reference sequence). The length of the CDR3 is 14 residues. CDR3 coding DNA: TGTGCCAGCTGGCGGACAGGGGGCAACACTGAAGCTTTCTTT. It codes for CASWRTGGNTEAFF.

The rearrangement uses TRBV19 and TRBJ2-1, with TRBD1 matching 8 bases. J was trimmed by 8 bases and V by 1 base; bases with no gene match: 7. The CDR3 runs to 15 residues. Per germline, CDR1 LNHDA and CDR2 SQIVND (reference sequence). The DNA of the CDR3 is TGTGCCAGTAGTATAGGCGGCCAGGGGGCTTATGAGCAGTTCTTC. Translating it yields CASSIGGQGAYEQFF.

This clone was observed a single time. The chain carries TRBV5-5 and TRBJ2-5; a possible D gene is TRBD1 (5 bases). Trimming shortened V by 1 base and J by 4 bases, and 14 bases separated the two germline ends. The CDR3 is 15 residues long. In germline, CDR1 is SGHKS, CDR2 YYEKEE (reference sequence). The CDR3 DNA reads as TGTGCCAGCAGCTTGAACTGGGGCATGGGAGAGACCCAGTACTTC. Translation: CASSLNWGMGETQYF.

A word on this clone: The junction shows a germline mismatch at one end, possibly a read error. The rearrangement links TRBV10-3 to TRBJ2-5; D uncertain. The CDR3 consists of 15 residues. Germline assignment: CDR1 ENHRY and CDR2 SYGVKD. CDR3 DNA sequence: TGTACCATCAGCCAGCCCTGGACGGACCAAGAGACCCAGTACTTC. Its protein is CTISQPWTDQETQYF.

The chain has TRBV10-3 and TRBJ2-1, with TRBD1 as a possible D gene (5 bases). V was trimmed by 4 bases and J by 6 bases, leaving 7 bases between them. The CDR3 is made up of 12 amino acids. Germline-derived CDR1 and CDR2 are ENHRY and SYGVKD. The CDR3 DNA is TGTGCCATCAGTGGGGGCCCCAATGAGCAGTTCTTC. Its protein product is CAISGGPNEQFF.

In its sample, this clone was seen once. The chain employs TRBV9 and TRBJ2-7, with D uncertain. The CDR3 is made up of 13 amino acids. CDR1 and CDR2 from the germline V gene are SGDLS and YYNGEE. The V end was cut by 0 bases, the J end by 2 bases, with 6 bases between. CDR3 protein: CASSVGVTYEQYV. Written as DNA, the CDR3 is TGTGCCAGCAGCGTAGGGGTTACCTACGAGCAGTACGTC.

This rearrangement joins TRBV19 to TRBJ2-2, with 11 bases that match TRBD2. The V and J ends lost 5 bases and 6 bases, in that order; junction bases with no gene match: 8. Germline loops: CDR1 LNHDA, CDR2 SQIVND (reference sequence). The CDR3 is 16 amino acids. The CDR3 is CASSVRSGRAAGELFF. In nucleotides, the CDR3 is TGTGCCAGTAGTGTCCGTAGCGGGAGGGCGGCCGGGGAGCTGTTTTTT.

The rearrangement links TRBV20-1 to TRBJ2-2; 7 bases map to TRBD2. CDR3 length: 16 residues. Germline lookup yields CDR1 DFQATT and CDR2 SNEGSKA (reference sequence). V was pared by 3 bases and J by 4 bases, with 11 bases of the junction left unmatched. The CDR3 loop is CSASSLAGVVTGELFF. The CDR3 DNA sequence: TGCAGTGCTAGTTCTCTTGCGGGAGTGGTCACCGGGGAGCTGTTTTTT.

This chain joins TRBV7-2 and TRBJ2-1; 7 positions match TRBD1. Per germline, CDR1 SGHTA and CDR2 FQGNSA. CDR3 size: 16 residues. The V and J ends lost 1 base and 2 bases, in that order; junction bases with no gene match: 5. CDR3 sequence reads: CASSLDTGAAYNEQFF. The DNA of the CDR3 is TGTGCCAGCAGCTTAGATACAGGGGCCGCCTACAATGAGCAGTTCTTC.

Of note for this clone: One end of the junction fails to match germline, which may point to a read error. V and J are TRBV7-7 and TRBJ2-5; D is unresolved. Germline CDR1 is SSHAT and CDR2 is FNYEAQ (reference sequence). The CDR3 totals 15 residues. The CDR3 DNA follows: TGTGCTAGCAGCTTACCAGCCCCTGGGGTGGAGACCCAGTACTTC. It encodes CASSLPAPGVETQYF.

This sequence joins TRBV12-3 or TRBV12-4 and TRBJ2-1, with no clear D. Trimming took off 5 bases at V and 10 bases at J, with 15 bases between the two ends. The CDR3 loop spans 13 amino acids. The CDR3 protein is CASSRTRVGEQFF. As DNA, the CDR3 is TGTGCCAGCAGTCGAACTCGGGTTGGGGAGCAGTTCTTC.

The chain recombines TRBV4-2 with TRBJ1-2; D is uncertain. Germline CDR1 LGHNA, CDR2 YNFKEQ. CDR3 size: 15 residues. The V end lost 2 bases, the J end lost 2 bases, and 12 bases lay between the germline ends. CDR3 loop: CASSQFGQENYGYTF. Written as DNA, the CDR3 is TGTGCCAGCAGCCAATTTGGGCAGGAGAACTATGGCTACACCTTC.

This clone occurred a few times. V is TRBV7-8 and J is TRBJ2-7; D may correspond to TRBD1 or TRBD2 (5 bases each). The CDR3 totals 14 residues. The V end lost 5 bases, the J end lost 7 bases, and 18 bases lay between the germline ends. Germline CDR1 SGHVS, CDR2 FQNEAQ. CDR3 nucleotides: TGTGCCAGCAGCCGCCTTGTGAGGGGTGAAGAGCAGTACTTC. It encodes CASSRLVRGEEQYF.

The chain carries TRBV5-4 and TRBJ1-2; D is undetermined. This CDR3 has 13 amino acids. Germline values: CDR1 SGHNT, CDR2 YYREEE (reference sequence). Deletions cut 1 base from V and 8 bases from J, with 12 bases between. The CDR3 DNA sequence: TGTGCCAGCAGCTTGTACACCTCACGGGGCTACACCTTC. Encoded protein: CASSLYTSRGYTF.

The CDR3 sequence: CASSSSGGRGQPQHF. For the CDR3, the DNA is TGCGCCAGCAGCTCCTCAGGGGGAAGGGGTCAGCCCCAGCATTTT. The chain combines TRBV5-1 with TRBJ1-5; 7 bases match TRBD1. The CDR3 runs to 15 residues. Germline loops: CDR1 SGHRS, CDR2 YFSETQ. Trimming cost V 3 bases and J 6 bases; bases outside gene matches: 9.

The chain carries TRBV11-3 and TRBJ2-3; 10 bases map to TRBD2. V lost 2 bases, J lost 4 bases, and 6 bases stayed unmatched. Germline V gives CDR1 SGHNT, CDR2 YENEEA. The CDR3 length is 16 residues. Here the CDR3 reads CASSLFSGGPADTQYF. The CDR3 bases are TGTGCCAGCAGCTTATTTAGCGGGGGGCCCGCAGATACGCAGTATTTT.

The rearrangement uses TRBV18 and TRBJ2-5, with a weak D call TRBD1 (5 bases). The CDR3 covers 16 residues. V shed 6 bases and J shed 3 bases, with 20 bases lying between them. From germline, CDR1 is KGHSH and CDR2 LQKENI. As DNA, the CDR3 is TGTGCCAGCTCGCCCCTCCAGGGTTCAGGAAAAGAGACCCAGTACTTC. This translates into CASSPLQGSGKETQYF.

This clone has only one observation. The chain has TRBV10-3 and TRBJ1-6; D unclear. Trimming cost V 0 bases and J 2 bases, with 11 bases left between them. This CDR3 is built from 17 residues. The germline CDR1 and CDR2 sequences are ENHRY and SYGVKD. For the CDR3, the DNA is TGTGCCATCAGTGAGTCGGCAGCTACTCCCTATAATTCACCCCTCCACTTT. It is translated as CAISESAATPYNSPLHF.